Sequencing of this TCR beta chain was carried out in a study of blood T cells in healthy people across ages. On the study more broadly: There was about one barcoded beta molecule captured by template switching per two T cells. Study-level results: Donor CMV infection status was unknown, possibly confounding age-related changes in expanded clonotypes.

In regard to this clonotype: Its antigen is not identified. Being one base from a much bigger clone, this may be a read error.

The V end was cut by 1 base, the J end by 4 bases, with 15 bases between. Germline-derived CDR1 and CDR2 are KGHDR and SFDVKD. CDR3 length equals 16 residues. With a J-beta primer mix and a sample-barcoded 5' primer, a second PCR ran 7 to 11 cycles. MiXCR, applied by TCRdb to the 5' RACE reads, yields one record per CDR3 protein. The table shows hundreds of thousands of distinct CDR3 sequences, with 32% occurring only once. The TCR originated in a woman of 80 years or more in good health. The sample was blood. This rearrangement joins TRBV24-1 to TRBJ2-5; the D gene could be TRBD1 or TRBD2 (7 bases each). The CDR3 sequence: CATSDFIRGGGETQYF. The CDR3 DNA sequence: TGTGCCACCAGTGATTTCATCAGGGGGGGAGGAGAGACCCAGTACTTC.